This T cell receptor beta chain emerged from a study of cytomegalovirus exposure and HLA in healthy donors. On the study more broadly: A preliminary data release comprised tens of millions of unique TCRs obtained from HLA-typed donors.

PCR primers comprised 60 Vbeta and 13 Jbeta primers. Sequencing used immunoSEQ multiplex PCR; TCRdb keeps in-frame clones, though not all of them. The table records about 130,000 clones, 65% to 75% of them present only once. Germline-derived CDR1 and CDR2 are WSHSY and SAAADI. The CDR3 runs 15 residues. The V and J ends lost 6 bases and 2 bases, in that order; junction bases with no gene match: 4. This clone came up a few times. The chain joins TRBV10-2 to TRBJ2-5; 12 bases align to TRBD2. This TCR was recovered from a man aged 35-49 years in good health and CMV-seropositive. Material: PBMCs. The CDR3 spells CASRLLAGGQETQYF. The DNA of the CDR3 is TGCGCCAGCAGGTTACTAGCGGGGGGACAAGAGACCCAGTACTTC.